Presented here are 29 T cell receptor beta chains from one specimen sequenced in a study of blood T cells in healthy people across ages. For the second PCR, which ran for about 6 to 11 cycles, a sample-barcoded 5' primer and a J-beta primer mix were used. A single record per CDR3 protein comes from TCRdb applying MiXCR to the 5' RACE reads. This table has 1,500,000 or so distinct CDR3 sequences, approximately 59% appearing once. The sequencing sample was made of blood. These TCRs come from a young man in good health.

V is TRBV7-2 and J is TRBJ2-1; 8 nucleotides match TRBD2. After removal of 1 base from V and 1 base from J, the junction contained 9 bases not matched to a gene. In germline, CDR1 is SGHTA, CDR2 FQGNSA. This CDR3 has 18 residues. The DNA for the CDR3 is TGTGCCAGCAGCTTAGAGTTTGGCGGGAGGTATTCCTACAATGAGCAGTTCTTC. Translating gives CASSLEFGGRYSYNEQFF.

The rearrangement joins TRBV4-2 to TRBJ1-3; D gene unclear. The CDR3 has 16 residues. With 1 base removed from V and 0 bases from J, the gap between germline ends came to 10 bases. The germline V gene has CDR1 LGHNA and CDR2 YNFKEQ. The CDR3, as DNA: TGTGCCAGCAGCCAAGTTCAACAGTTCTCTGGAAACACCATATATTTT. Translated, it gives CASSQVQQFSGNTIYF.

This chain joins TRBV7-2 and TRBJ2-5; no clear D. V dropped 5 bases and J dropped 4 bases, with 11 bases sitting between them. The CDR3 totals 13 residues. Germline V gene data show CDR1 as SGHTA and CDR2 as FQGNSA. The CDR3 region has the DNA TGTGCCAGCAGCCTCCAGAGCGCAGAGACCCAGTACTTC. Amino acids: CASSLQSAETQYF.

Comment on this clonotype: Since no conserved phenylalanine or tryptophan closes the CDR3, a read error is the likely cause. The chain is built from TRBV6-2 or TRBV6-3 and TRBJ2-1, with 10 bases lining up with TRBD2. Germline CDR1 MNHEY, CDR2 SVGEGT. The CDR3 runs to 14 residues. Here the CDR3 reads CASRGLAVYNEQFL. CDR3 coding DNA: TGCGCCAGCAGAGGACTAGCGGTATACAATGAGCAGTTCTTA.

This clonotype has a handful of counts. This sequence joins TRBV5-5 and TRBJ1-4; possibly TRBD1 for D (5 bases). Per the germline V gene, CDR1 is SGHKS and CDR2 is YYEKEE (reference sequence). The CDR3 consists of 13 residues. V lost 7 bases and J 8 bases, leaving 15 bases between the germline ends. The DNA for the CDR3 is TGTGCCAGCCTACAGGACGGATCCGAAAAACTGTTTTTT. Translation: CASLQDGSEKLFF.

The V call is TRBV5-1, the J call TRBJ1-6; D is undetermined. CDR1 and CDR2 (germline): SGHRS, YFSETQ. The length of the CDR3 is 15 residues. V was shortened by 0 bases and J by 0 bases, with 4 bases between the two germline ends. CDR3 region: CASSLGHSYNSPLHF. Written as DNA, the CDR3 is TGCGCCAGCAGCTTGGGGCACTCCTATAATTCACCCCTCCACTTT.

This chain uses TRBV10-3 with TRBJ2-3, with D perhaps TRBD1 or TRBD2 (6 bases each). Between the trimmed V and J ends, which lost 2 bases and 1 base, there was a span of 10 bases. The germline V gene encodes CDR1 ENHRY and CDR2 SYGVKD. This CDR3 has 15 residues. CDR3 in amino acids: CAISERGARTDTQYF. CDR3 sequence (DNA): TGTGCCATCAGTGAGAGGGGGGCGCGCACAGATACGCAGTATTTT.

The chain combines TRBV14 with TRBJ1-1; possible D gene TRBD1, 5 bases. V dropped 1 base and J dropped 4 bases, with 10 bases sitting between them. This CDR3 is built from 14 residues. CDR1 SGHDN and CDR2 FVKESK come from the germline V gene. DNA for the CDR3: TGTGCCAGCAGCCAAGTGCCGGGGGGCACTGAAGCTTTCTTT. This codes for CASSQVPGGTEAFF.

The V call is TRBV11-2, the J call TRBJ2-2; D not resolved. The CDR3 consists of 13 residues. V shed 3 bases and J shed 6 bases, with 8 bases lying between them. Germline V CDR1 and CDR2: SGHAT, FQNNGV. As DNA, the CDR3 is TGTGCCAGCAGCTTCAGTAGTCCCGGGGAGCTGTTTTTT. It yields the protein CASSFSSPGELFF.

The chain combines TRBV6-1 with TRBJ2-1, with 7 positions matching TRBD1. Germline V CDR1 and CDR2: MNHNS, SASEGT. Trimming at V came to 6 bases and at J to 8 bases, leaving 16 bases not matched to a gene. The length of the CDR3 is 16 residues. CDR3 sequence reads: CASSQEGDSSLDEQFF. As DNA, the CDR3 is TGTGCCAGCAGCCAAGAGGGGGACAGCTCCTTGGATGAGCAGTTCTTC.

The V and J genes are TRBV28 and TRBJ2-1; D is ambiguous. Deletions cut 3 bases from V and 15 bases from J, with 12 bases between. The germline gives CDR1 MDHEN, CDR2 SYDVKM. The CDR3 is 11 residues long. CDR3 in amino acids: CASSFGLSWFF. The CDR3 DNA sequence: TGTGCCAGCAGTTTTGGTCTGTCCTGGTTCTTC.

V is TRBV11-2 and J is TRBJ2-1, with a tentative D call TRBD2 (6 bases). The better agreement between TRBJ2-7 and the DNA end casts doubt on the J call. The length of the CDR3 is 16 residues. Germline V gene sequence: CDR1 SGHAT, CDR2 FQNNGV. CDR3 loop: CASRPALTGAYNEQYF. DNA of the CDR3: TGTGCCAGCAGGCCCGCCTTAACGGGAGCCTACAATGAGCAGTACTTC.

This chain uses TRBV6-5 with TRBJ2-1, with 7 bases matching TRBD1. Trimming cost V 6 bases and J 10 bases; bases outside gene matches: 12. Per germline, CDR1 MNHEY and CDR2 SVGAGI. The CDR3 sequence is 14 residues long. The CDR3 reads CASSNYRGPYEQFF. The CDR3 DNA follows: TGTGCCAGCAGCAATTACAGGGGACCCTACGAGCAGTTCTTC.

The rearrangement links TRBV2 to TRBJ2-4; 9 nucleotides match TRBD2. The J call may be in error: the DNA end matches TRBJ2-7 better. The CDR3 consists of 16 residues. Germline assignment: CDR1 SNHLY and CDR2 FYNNEI. The CDR3 bases are TGTGCCAGCAGTGGGGAGTTGGCGGGAGGGCCCCACGAGCAGTACTTC. Amino acids: CASSGELAGGPHEQYF.

V usage is TRBV4-2 and J usage is TRBJ2-7; D is undetermined. V lost 1 base and J 4 bases, leaving 11 bases between the germline ends. CDR3 length equals 14 residues. Per germline, CDR1 LGHNA and CDR2 YNFKEQ. In DNA, the CDR3 is TGTGCCAGCAGCCAAGCCTTTTCCCCGTACGAGCAGTACTTC. Translated, it gives CASSQAFSPYEQYF.

The rearrangement links TRBV20-1 to TRBJ2-5; 7 bases are shared with TRBD1. Germline CDR1 reads DFQATT; CDR2 reads SNEGSKA (reference sequence). Germline trimming cut 5 bases from V and 5 bases from J; bases unmatched to any gene: 8. The CDR3 covers 13 residues. The chain's CDR3 is CSAHTDRFETQYF. Written as DNA, the CDR3 is TGCAGTGCTCACACGGACAGGTTTGAGACCCAGTACTTC.

The sample holds a few counts of this clonotype. The rearrangement uses TRBV15 and TRBJ2-7; D tentatively fits TRBD1 or TRBD2 (5 bases each). Germline values: CDR1 LNHNV, CDR2 YYDKDF (reference sequence). V gave up 5 bases and J gave up 0 bases, with 11 bases separating them. The CDR3 has 14 residues. The DNA of the CDR3 is TGTGCCACCAGCTCCCGGGACCTCTCCTACGAGCAGTACTTC. Residues: CATSSRDLSYEQYF.

The chain joins TRBV20-1 to TRBJ2-7; no clear D. V lost 6 bases, J lost 0 bases, and 18 bases lay in between. The germline V gene encodes CDR1 DFQATT and CDR2 SNEGSKA (reference sequence). CDR3 size: 15 residues. CDR3 DNA sequence: TGCAGTGCGCTCCACACAGTGGCCAACTCCTACGAGCAGTACTTC. This encodes CSALHTVANSYEQYF.

The J gene is TRBJ2-5, the V gene TRBV27; 7 bases are shared with TRBD2. The CDR3 loop spans 13 amino acids. From germline, CDR1 is MNHEY and CDR2 SMNVEV (reference sequence). Germline trimming cut 5 bases from V and 4 bases from J; bases unmatched to any gene: 4. CDR3 bases: TGTGCCAGCAGTGGGGGGGGAGTAGAGACCCAGTACTTC. As protein: CASSGGGVETQYF.

This clonotype was seen a few times. The V and J genes are TRBV20-1 and TRBJ2-5; tentatively, D is TRBD2 (5 bases). Per the germline V gene, CDR1 is DFQATT and CDR2 is SNEGSKA (reference sequence). Trimming pared 1 base from V and 1 base from J, leaving 10 bases between. The length of the CDR3 is 14 residues. CDR3 coding DNA: TGCAGTGCTAGAGTAACAGCGGCCCAAGAGACCCAGTACTTC. This translates into CSARVTAAQETQYF.

CDR3 nucleotides: TGTGCCAGCAGCTTAGGTTCTAGCGGATTCCTGTCCTACAATGAGCAGTTCTTC. Encoded protein: CASSLGSSGFLSYNEQFF. The gene calls are TRBV11-1 and TRBJ2-1; 7 nucleotides align to TRBD2. Germline values: CDR1 SGHAT, CDR2 FQDESV (reference sequence). With 1 base clipped from V and 1 base from J, the junction kept 10 bases outside the gene matches. The CDR3 has 18 amino acids.

The gene calls are TRBV6-2 or TRBV6-3 and TRBJ1-2; no clear D gene. V dropped 2 bases and J dropped 4 bases, with 14 bases sitting between them. The length of the CDR3 is 15 residues. Germline CDR1 is MNHEY and CDR2 is SVGEGT. CDR3 coding DNA: TGTGCCAGCAGTTACCCGCTGGAGCCAACCTATGGCTACACCTTC. The encoded protein is CASSYPLEPTYGYTF.

Only a few counts were recorded for this clonotype. The CDR3 nucleotides are TGTGCCAGCAGTTCATCCCGGGGTGGGGACGGCTACACCTTC. The encoded protein is CASSSSRGGDGYTF. The V call is TRBV27, the J call TRBJ1-2; D is perhaps TRBD1 (5 bases). CDR3 length: 14 amino acids. Trimming removed 4 bases at V and 8 bases at J, with 17 bases between. Germline CDR1 reads MNHEY; CDR2 reads SMNVEV (reference sequence).

This sequence joins TRBV6-1 and TRBJ1-2, with 8 bases matching TRBD1. V shed 4 bases, J shed 8 bases, and the junction held 9 bases outside the gene matches. CDR3 length equals 14 residues. Germline loops: CDR1 MNHNS, CDR2 SASEGT. The DNA of the CDR3 is TGTGCCAGCAGTGCCCGGACAGGGAGTGAGGGCTACACCTTC. It encodes CASSARTGSEGYTF.

This clonotype appeared a few times. The chain joins TRBV20-1 to TRBJ1-1; 8 bases are shared with TRBD1. The CDR3 extends over 13 amino acids. The V gene end was trimmed by 6 bases and the J gene end by 1 base; junction bases not matched to a gene: 4. Germline CDR1 DFQATT, CDR2 SNEGSKA (reference sequence). The CDR3 here is CSALQGENTEAFF. The DNA of the CDR3 is TGCAGTGCGCTACAGGGGGAGAACACTGAAGCTTTCTTT.

The chain recombines TRBV28 with TRBJ2-3, with 12 positions matching TRBD2. Germline V gene sequence: CDR1 MDHEN, CDR2 SYDVKM. The CDR3 is 15 amino acids. With 6 bases clipped from V and 4 bases from J, the junction kept 5 bases outside the gene matches. CDR3 coding DNA: TGTGCCAGCAGCCGACTAGCGGGAGTTCCAGATACGCAGTATTTT. Translation: CASSRLAGVPDTQYF.

This clonotype was recorded a few times. The chain uses TRBV7-2 and TRBJ2-1; D unclear. V lost 3 bases and J 9 bases, leaving 12 bases between the germline ends. CDR3 length: 13 amino acids. Germline assignment: CDR1 SGHTA and CDR2 FQGNSA. CDR3 protein: CASSFEPYAEQFF. The CDR3 region has the DNA TGTGCCAGCAGCTTCGAACCTTACGCTGAGCAGTTCTTC.

The gene calls are TRBV7-9 and TRBJ2-1; 7 bases line up with TRBD2. The J call may be incorrect, as the DNA end agrees better with TRBJ2-7. The V gene's germline CDR1 is SEHNR and CDR2 FQNEAQ (reference sequence). The CDR3 spans 14 residues. The CDR3 DNA sequence: TGTGCCAGCAGCCGCGGCGGACTAGCCTACGAGCAGTACTTC. It codes for CASSRGGLAYEQYF.

The J gene is TRBJ1-2, the V gene TRBV27; D unclear. V lost 7 bases and J 4 bases, leaving 16 bases between the germline ends. CDR3 length: 14 amino acids. CDR1 MNHEY and CDR2 SMNVEV come from the germline V gene (reference sequence). The DNA of the CDR3 is TGTGCCAGCACACCGGGAGGGTCGATCTATGGCTACACCTTC. Translating gives CASTPGGSIYGYTF.